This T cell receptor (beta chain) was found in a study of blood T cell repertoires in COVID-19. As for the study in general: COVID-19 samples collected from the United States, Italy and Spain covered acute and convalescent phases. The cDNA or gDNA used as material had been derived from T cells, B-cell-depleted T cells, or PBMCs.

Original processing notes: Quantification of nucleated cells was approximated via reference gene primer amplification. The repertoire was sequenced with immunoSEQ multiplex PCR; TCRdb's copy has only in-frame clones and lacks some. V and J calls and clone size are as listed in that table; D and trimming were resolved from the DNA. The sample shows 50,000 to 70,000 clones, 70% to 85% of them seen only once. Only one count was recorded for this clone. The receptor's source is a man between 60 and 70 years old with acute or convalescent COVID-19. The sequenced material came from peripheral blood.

For the CDR3, the DNA is TGCAGCGTTGACGAGACAGGGAACGAAAAACTGTTTTTT. Protein product: CSVDETGNEKLFF. The genes are TRBV29-1 and TRBJ1-4, with 7 bases identical to TRBD1. The junction had 6 bases not matched to a gene; V was cut back by 3 bases and J by 8 bases. The CDR3 spans 13 residues. Germline lookup yields CDR1 SQVTM and CDR2 ANQGSEA.